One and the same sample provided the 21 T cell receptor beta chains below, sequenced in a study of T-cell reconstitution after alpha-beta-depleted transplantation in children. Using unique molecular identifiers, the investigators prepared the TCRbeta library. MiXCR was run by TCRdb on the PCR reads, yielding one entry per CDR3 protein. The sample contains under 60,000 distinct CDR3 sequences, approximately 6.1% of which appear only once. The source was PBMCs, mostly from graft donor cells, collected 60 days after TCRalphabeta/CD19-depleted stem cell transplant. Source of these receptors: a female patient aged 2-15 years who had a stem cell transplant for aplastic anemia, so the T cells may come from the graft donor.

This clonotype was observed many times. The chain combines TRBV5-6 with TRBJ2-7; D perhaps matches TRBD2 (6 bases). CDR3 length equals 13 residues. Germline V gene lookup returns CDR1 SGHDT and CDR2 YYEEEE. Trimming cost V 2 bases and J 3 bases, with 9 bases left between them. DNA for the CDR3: TGTGCCAGCAGCTTTGGGGGGATCTACGAGCAGTACTTC. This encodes CASSFGGIYEQYF.

The CDR3 DNA reads as TGTGCCAGCAGCCCAGGCGTAACCGGGGAGCTGTTTTTT. Its translation: CASSPGVTGELFF. V and J are TRBV7-3 and TRBJ2-2; D is unresolved. Germline V gene data show CDR1 as SGHTA and CDR2 as FQGTGA. The length of the CDR3 is 13 residues. Trimming shortened V by 5 bases and J by 5 bases, and 9 bases separated the two germline ends.

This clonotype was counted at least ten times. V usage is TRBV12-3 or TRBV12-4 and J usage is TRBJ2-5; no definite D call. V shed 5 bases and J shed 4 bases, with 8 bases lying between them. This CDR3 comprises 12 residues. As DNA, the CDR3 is TGTGCCAGCAGTGAGACAATAGAGACCCAGTACTTC. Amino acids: CASSETIETQYF.

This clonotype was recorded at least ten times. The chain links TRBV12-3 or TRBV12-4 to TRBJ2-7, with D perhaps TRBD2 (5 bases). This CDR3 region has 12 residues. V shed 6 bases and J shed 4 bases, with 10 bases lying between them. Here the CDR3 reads CASSPTGYEQYF. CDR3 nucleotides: TGTGCCAGCAGCCCGACGGGATACGAGCAGTACTTC.

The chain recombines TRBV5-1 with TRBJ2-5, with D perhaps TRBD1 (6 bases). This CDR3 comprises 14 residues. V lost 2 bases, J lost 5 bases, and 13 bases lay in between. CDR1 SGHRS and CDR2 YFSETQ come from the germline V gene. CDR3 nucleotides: TGCGCCAGCAGCTTAGGTCCAGGGGCCGAGACCCAGTACTTC. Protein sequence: CASSLGPGAETQYF.

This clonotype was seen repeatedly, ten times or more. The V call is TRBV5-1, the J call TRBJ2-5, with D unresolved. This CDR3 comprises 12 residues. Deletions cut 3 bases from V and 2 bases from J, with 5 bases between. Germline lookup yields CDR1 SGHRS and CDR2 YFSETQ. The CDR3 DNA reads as TGCGCCAGCAGCTACCAACAAGAGACCCAGTACTTC. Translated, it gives CASSYQQETQYF.

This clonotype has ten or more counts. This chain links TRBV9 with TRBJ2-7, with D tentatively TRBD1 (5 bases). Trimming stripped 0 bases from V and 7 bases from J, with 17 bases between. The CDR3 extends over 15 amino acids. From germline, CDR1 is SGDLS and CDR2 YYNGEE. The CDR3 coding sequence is TGTGCCAGCAGCGTAGGTGGGGTAGGGGTACGGGAGCAGTACTTC. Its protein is CASSVGGVGVREQYF.

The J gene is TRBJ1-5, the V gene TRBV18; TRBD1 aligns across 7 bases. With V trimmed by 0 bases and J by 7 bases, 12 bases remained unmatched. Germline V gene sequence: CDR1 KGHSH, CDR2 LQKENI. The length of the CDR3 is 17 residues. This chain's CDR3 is CASSPPGAGGSRQPQHF. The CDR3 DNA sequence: TGTGCCAGCTCACCACCAGGGGCAGGGGGAAGTAGACAGCCCCAGCATTTT.

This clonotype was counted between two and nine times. The chain's CDR3 is CASSLYLKTGTGVVPEQYF. The CDR3 nucleotides are TGTGCCAGCAGCCTTTACCTTAAAACCGGGACAGGGGTCGTCCCTGAGCAGTACTTC. V usage is TRBV3-1 and J usage is TRBJ2-7, with 10 bases aligning to TRBD1. Trimming took 4 bases from V and 7 from J; bases not matched to a gene: 22. CDR3 length: 19 residues. Germline CDR1 LGHDT, CDR2 YNNKEL (reference sequence).

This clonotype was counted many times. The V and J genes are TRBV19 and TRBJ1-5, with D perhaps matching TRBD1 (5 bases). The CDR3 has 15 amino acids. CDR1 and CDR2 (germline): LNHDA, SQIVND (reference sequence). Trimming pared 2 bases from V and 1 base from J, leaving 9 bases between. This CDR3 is CASSIPGTSNQPQHF. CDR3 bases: TGTGCCAGTAGTATACCGGGGACGAGCAATCAGCCCCAGCATTTT.

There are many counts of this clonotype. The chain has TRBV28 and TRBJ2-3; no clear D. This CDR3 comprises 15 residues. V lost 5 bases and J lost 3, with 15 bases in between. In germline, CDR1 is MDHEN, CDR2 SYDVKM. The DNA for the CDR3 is TGTGCCAGCAGTACTTACCGCGTAGGAACAGATACGCAGTATTTT. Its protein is CASSTYRVGTDTQYF. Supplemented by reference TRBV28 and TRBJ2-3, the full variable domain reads DVKVTQSSRYLVKRTGEKVFLECVQDMDHENMFWYRQDPGLGLRLIYFSYDVKMKEKGDIPEGYSVSREKKERFSLILESASTNQTSMYLCASSTYRVGTDTQYFGPGTRLTVL.

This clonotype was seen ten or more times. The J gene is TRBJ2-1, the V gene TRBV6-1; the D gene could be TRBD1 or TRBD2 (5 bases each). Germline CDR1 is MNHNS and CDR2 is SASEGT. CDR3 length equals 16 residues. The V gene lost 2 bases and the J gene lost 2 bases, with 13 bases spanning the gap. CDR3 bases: TGTGCCAGCAGTGAACGAGGGGCCTACGCCTACAATGAGCAGTTCTTC. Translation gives CASSERGAYAYNEQFF.

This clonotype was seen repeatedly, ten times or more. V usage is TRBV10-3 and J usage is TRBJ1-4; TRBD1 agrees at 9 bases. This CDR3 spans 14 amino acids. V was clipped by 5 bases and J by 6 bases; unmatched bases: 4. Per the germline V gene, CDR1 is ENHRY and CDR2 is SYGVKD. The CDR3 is CAISSGTGYEKLFF. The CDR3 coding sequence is TGTGCCATCAGTTCCGGGACAGGGTATGAAAAACTGTTTTTT.

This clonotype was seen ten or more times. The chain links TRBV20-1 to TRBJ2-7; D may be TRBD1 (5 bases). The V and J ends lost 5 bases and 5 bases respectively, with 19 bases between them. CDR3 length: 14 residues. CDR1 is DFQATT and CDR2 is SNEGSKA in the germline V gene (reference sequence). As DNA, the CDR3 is TGCAGTGCTGCACTTGGCAGGGTCAACCACGAGCAGTACTTC. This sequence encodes CSAALGRVNHEQYF.

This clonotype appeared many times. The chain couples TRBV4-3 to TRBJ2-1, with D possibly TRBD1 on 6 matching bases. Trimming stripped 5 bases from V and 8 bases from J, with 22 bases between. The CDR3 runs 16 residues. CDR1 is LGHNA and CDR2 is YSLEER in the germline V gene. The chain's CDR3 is CASSTKGVMFSDEQFF. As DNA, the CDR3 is TGCGCCAGCAGCACGAAGGGGGTGATGTTTAGCGATGAGCAGTTCTTC.

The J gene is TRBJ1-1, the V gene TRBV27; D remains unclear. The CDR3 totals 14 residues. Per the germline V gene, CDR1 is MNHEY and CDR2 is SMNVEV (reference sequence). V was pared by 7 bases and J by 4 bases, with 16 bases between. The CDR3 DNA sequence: TGTGCCAGCACCTGGCGGGTGAGGCTCACTGAAGCTTTCTTT. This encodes CASTWRVRLTEAFF.

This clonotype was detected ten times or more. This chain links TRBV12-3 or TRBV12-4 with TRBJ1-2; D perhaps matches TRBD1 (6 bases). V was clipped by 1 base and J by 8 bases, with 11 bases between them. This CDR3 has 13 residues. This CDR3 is CASSLVGGQGYTF. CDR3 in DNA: TGTGCCAGCAGTTTAGTTGGGGGGCAAGGCTACACCTTC.

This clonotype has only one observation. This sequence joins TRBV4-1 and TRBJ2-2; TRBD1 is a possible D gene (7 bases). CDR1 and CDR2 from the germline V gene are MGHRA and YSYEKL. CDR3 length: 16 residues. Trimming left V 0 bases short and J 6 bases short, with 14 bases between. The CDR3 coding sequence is TGCGCCAGCAGCCAAGAAGTCACAGGGGAGGCCGGGGAGCTGTTTTTT. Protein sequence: CASSQEVTGEAGELFF.

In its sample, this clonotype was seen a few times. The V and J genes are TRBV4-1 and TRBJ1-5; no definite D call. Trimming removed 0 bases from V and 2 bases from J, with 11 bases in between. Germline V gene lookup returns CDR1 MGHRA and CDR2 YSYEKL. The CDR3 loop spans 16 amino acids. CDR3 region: CASSQDGGRRNQPQHF. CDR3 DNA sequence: TGCGCCAGCAGCCAAGATGGTGGGAGACGCAATCAGCCCCAGCATTTT.

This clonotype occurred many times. The DNA of the CDR3 is TGTGCCAGCAGCTCCTTAACAGATACGCAGTATTTT. Its protein is CASSSLTDTQYF. The rearrangement uses TRBV7-6 and TRBJ2-3; D not resolved. Trimming left V 4 bases short and J 3 bases short, with 5 bases between. Germline V gives CDR1 SGHVS, CDR2 FNYEAQ. CDR3 length: 12 amino acids.

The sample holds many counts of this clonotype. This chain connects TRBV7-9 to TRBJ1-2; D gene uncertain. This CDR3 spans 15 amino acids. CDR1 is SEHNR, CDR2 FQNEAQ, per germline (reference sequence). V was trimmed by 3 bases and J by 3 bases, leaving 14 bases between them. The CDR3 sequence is CASSLGRLSHYGYTF. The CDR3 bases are TGTGCCAGCAGCTTGGGCAGGCTCTCTCACTATGGCTACACCTTC.